This T cell receptor beta chain appears in the sequencing data of a study of shared clonotypes between healthy human individuals. Per the germline V gene, CDR1 is MNHNS and CDR2 is SASEGT. The V segment lost 2 bases and the J segment 5 bases; nucleotides outside the gene matches: 4. The CDR3 contains 16 residues. The protocol was immunoSEQ multiplex PCR, while the TCRdb copy is restricted to in-frame clones and leaves out a portion. The sample holds approximately 510,000 clones, approximately 79% seen once. Sequenced: PBMCs. The origin of this receptor is a middle-aged woman in good health. Some clones in this sample may be carry-over from other donors' samples. The chain has TRBV6-1 and TRBJ2-2, with 11 bases matching TRBD2. CDR3 bases: TGTGCCAGCAGTGAACTAGCGGGAGGCGTAACCGGGGAGCTGTTTTTT. As protein: CASSELAGGVTGELFF.